A selection of T cell receptor beta chains follows, all from one sample in a study of shared clonotypes between healthy human individuals. Libraries were prepared by immunoSEQ multiplex PCR; TCRdb keeps only in-frame clonotypes and omits some of them. The sample has over 400,000 clones; approximately 94% are singletons. Material for sequencing was naive CD4+ T cells sorted from blood. The receptors here all came from a woman between 25 and 40 years old in good health. Each CDR3 is given with its conserved first and last residue. The order of the fields is J gene, clone size, V gene, D gene, CDR3 protein, CDR3 DNA. The D gene is left open where the match is weak. Not all rows give a size; the values are once, few, many and, for expanded clones, a class.

TRBJ2-1,-,TRBV7-3,TRBD2,CASSLSSGRVRNEQFF,TGTGCCAGCAGCTTAAGTAGCGGGAGGGTTAGGAATGAGCAGTTCTTC
TRBJ2-7,-,TRBV10-3,TRBD2,CAISMGGTSGYEQYF,TGTGCCATCTCGATGGGCGGGACTAGCGGCTACGAGCAGTACTTC
TRBJ1-2,-,TRBV5-1,-,CASSLNQGLGYGYTF,TGCGCCAGCAGCTTGAATCAGGGGTTAGGGTATGGCTACACCTTC
TRBJ2-7,-,TRBV11-2,-,CASSVTYEQYF,TGTGCCAGCAGCGTTACCTACGAGCAGTACTTC
TRBJ1-5,-,TRBV18,-,CASSPRGALNQPQHF,TGTGCCAGCTCACCCCGCGGGGCCCTAAATCAGCCCCAGCATTTT
TRBJ2-5,-,TRBV5-1,TRBD2,CASSRGTSGKETQYF,TGCGCCAGCAGCCGGGGGACTAGCGGGAAAGAGACCCAGTACTTC
TRBJ2-1,-,TRBV29-1,-,CSVEGGEEQFF,TGCAGCGTTGAAGGGGGTGAGGAGCAGTTCTTC
TRBJ2-7,-,TRBV6-1,TRBD1,CASRTGQGKQYF,TGTGCCAGCAGAACCGGACAGGGCAAGCAGTACTTC
TRBJ1-3,-,TRBV4-1,-,CASSQDRQRGNTIYF,TGCGCCAGCAGCCAAGATCGACAGAGAGGAAACACCATATATTTT
TRBJ1-4,-,TRBV5-1,-,CASSIGTGVNEKLFF,TGCGCCAGCAGCATCGGGACCGGAGTTAATGAAAAACTGTTTTTT
TRBJ2-3,-,TRBV28,-,CASSLWETNTQYF,TGTGCCAGCAGTTTATGGGAGACTAATACGCAGTATTTT
TRBJ2-5,-,TRBV7-6,TRBD1,CASSLGDREETQYF,TGTGCCAGCAGCTTAGGGGACAGGGAGGAGACCCAGTACTTC
TRBJ2-7,-,TRBV7-9,TRBD1,CASSPGQGFSYEQYF,TGTGCCAGCAGCCCCGGACAGGGGTTCTCCTACGAGCAGTACTTC
TRBJ2-1,-,TRBV6-5,TRBD2,CASSTLAGVVNEQFF,TGTGCCAGCAGTACCCTAGCGGGAGTTGTCAATGAGCAGTTCTTC
TRBJ2-7,-,TRBV5-6,-,CASSLYGPGEQYF,TGTGCCAGCAGCCTTTACGGCCCTGGCGAGCAGTACTTC
TRBJ1-1,-,TRBV19,TRBD1,CASRGQGGNTEAFF,TGTGCCAGTAGAGGACAGGGTGGTAACACTGAAGCTTTCTTT
TRBJ2-7,-,TRBV2,-,CASSEKRYEQYF,TGTGCCAGCAGTGAAAAGAGGTACGAGCAGTACTTC
TRBJ1-3,once,TRBV2,-,CASGEGVSGNTIYF,TGTGCCAGCGGAGAGGGAGTCTCTGGAAACACCATATATTTT
TRBJ2-1,few,TRBV5-5,TRBD1,CASSFISGTVNEQFF,TGTGCCAGCAGCTTCATATCCGGGACAGTCAATGAGCAGTTCTTC
TRBJ2-7,-,TRBV18,-,CASSPPHTGVGYEQYF,TGTGCCAGCTCACCACCGCACACGGGGGTCGGCTACGAGCAGTACTTC
TRBJ2-2,-,TRBV28,-,CASRKGTNTGELFF,TGTGCCAGCAGGAAAGGGACGAACACCGGGGAGCTGTTTTTT
TRBJ2-1,-,TRBV7-9,TRBD2,CASTISGTSINEQFF,TGTGCCAGCACCATCTCCGGGACTAGCATAAATGAGCAGTTCTTC
TRBJ1-5,-,TRBV9,-,CASSVGEGTNQPQHF,TGTGCCAGCAGCGTAGGGGAAGGGACGAATCAGCCCCAGCATTTT
TRBJ1-4,-,TRBV4-2,-,CASSPRAEPTNEKLFF,TGTGCCAGCAGCCCAAGAGCAGAACCCACTAATGAAAAACTGTTTTTT
TRBJ2-6,-,TRBV18,-,CASSLDYDRVSGANVLTF,TGTGCCAGCTCGCTAGATTATGACAGAGTCTCTGGGGCCAACGTCCTGACTTTC
TRBJ2-7,-,TRBV28,-,CASNRSGYEQYF,TGTGCCAGCAATCGGTCCGGCTACGAGCAGTACTTC
TRBJ1-1,-,TRBV5-1,-,CASRPSGVMNTEAFF,TGCGCCAGCCGCCCGAGTGGGGTCATGAACACTGAAGCTTTCTTT
TRBJ2-2,-,TRBV30,-,CAWSPLAGNTGELFF,TGTGCCTGGAGTCCCCTGGCCGGGAACACCGGGGAGCTGTTTTTT
TRBJ1-1,-,TRBV28,TRBD1,CASSPLRAGTGMNTEAFF,TGTGCCAGCAGCCCTCTCCGGGCGGGGACAGGGATGAACACTGAAGCTTTCTTT
TRBJ2-7,-,TRBV28,-,CASSLRSRNDYEQYF,TGTGCCAGCAGTTTAAGGTCACGAAACGACTACGAGCAGTACTTC
TRBJ1-1,-,TRBV19,-,CASSAGTSMNTEAFF,TGTGCCAGTAGTGCCGGGACCTCGATGAACACTGAAGCTTTCTTT
TRBJ1-2,-,TRBV28,-,CASSLASYGYTF,TGTGCCAGCAGCCTAGCGAGCTATGGCTACACCTTC
TRBJ1-1,-,TRBV7-9,-,CASSPRYRDTEAFF,TGTGCCAGCAGCCCCCGATACAGGGACACTGAAGCTTTCTTT
TRBJ2-1,-,TRBV5-1,-,CASSLWVAAPNEQFF,TGCGCCAGCAGCTTGTGGGTGGCGGCTCCTAATGAGCAGTTCTTC
TRBJ1-5,-,TRBV5-8,-,CASSLWQVHQPQHF,TGTGCCAGCAGCTTATGGCAGGTCCATCAGCCCCAGCATTTT
TRBJ2-7,-,TRBV18,TRBD1,CASSPKITGAYEQYF,TGTGCCAGCTCACCAAAGATTACAGGGGCCTACGAGCAGTACTTC
TRBJ2-7,-,TRBV4-1,TRBD2,CASSQFPRSWASGFSYEQYF,TGCGCCAGCAGCCAGTTCCCCCGGTCGTGGGCTAGCGGGTTCTCCTACGAGCAGTACTTC
TRBJ2-7,-,TRBV18,-,CASSPPGRGSHEQYF,TGTGCCAGCTCACCACCAGGCAGGGGTTCCCACGAGCAGTACTTC
TRBJ1-1,-,TRBV7-2,-,CASSFVKITEAFF,TGTGCCAGCAGCTTTGTGAAGATAACTGAAGCTTTCTTT
TRBJ2-7,-,TRBV2,-,CASRFDWNYEQYF,TGTGCCAGCAGGTTCGACTGGAACTACGAGCAGTACTTC
TRBJ2-7,-,TRBV5-1,-,CASSPGSSHEQYF,TGCGCCAGCAGCCCGGGCAGTTCGCACGAGCAGTACTTC
TRBJ1-1,-,TRBV10-3,-,CAISERNTEAFF,TGTGCCATCAGTGAGCGGAACACTGAAGCTTTCTTT
TRBJ2-7,-,TRBV27,-,CASSFRPDSYEQYF,TGTGCCAGCAGTTTTCGTCCAGACTCCTACGAGCAGTACTTC
TRBJ1-5,-,TRBV28,-,CASSRNLIRGRNSNQPQHF,TGTGCCAGCAGTCGTAACCTCATTCGGGGCAGGAATAGCAATCAGCCCCAGCATTTT
TRBJ2-1,-,TRBV7-3,TRBD2,CASSPTSGSYNEQFF,TGTGCCAGCAGCCCCACTAGCGGGAGCTACAATGAGCAGTTCTTC
TRBJ2-5,-,TRBV27,-,CASSLWGTQETQYF,TGTGCCAGCAGTTTATGGGGAACCCAAGAGACCCAGTACTTC
TRBJ1-4,-,TRBV4-1,TRBD1,CASSQETGANEKLFF,TGCGCCAGCAGCCAAGAAACAGGGGCTAATGAAAAACTGTTTTTT
TRBJ2-5,-,TRBV14,-,CASSQAGQETQYF,TGTGCCAGCAGCCAAGCGGGTCAAGAGACCCAGTACTTC
TRBJ1-5,-,TRBV19,-,CASSGTFSNQPQHF,TGTGCCAGTAGCGGGACATTCAGCAATCAGCCCCAGCATTTT
TRBJ1-5,-,TRBV19,-,CASNARAASNQPQHF,TGTGCCAGTAACGCACGGGCGGCGAGCAATCAGCCCCAGCATTTT
TRBJ2-5,-,TRBV11-2,TRBD2,CASSPGLAGDREETQYF,TGTGCCAGCAGCCCGGGACTAGCGGGAGATCGGGAAGAGACCCAGTACTTC
TRBJ1-1,-,TRBV19,-,CASRDSPGMNTEAFF,TGTGCCAGTAGGGACAGCCCAGGCATGAACACTGAAGCTTTCTTT
TRBJ1-1,once,TRBV7-9,-,CASSLQVATEAFF,TGTGCCAGCAGCTTACAGGTAGCCACTGAAGCTTTCTTT
TRBJ2-1,once,TRBV5-1,-,CASSLAFGTQVGLNEQFF,TGCGCCAGCAGCTTGGCGTTCGGGACTCAAGTGGGGCTCAATGAGCAGTTCTTC
TRBJ2-6,-,TRBV19,-,CASSPSRELSGANVLTF,TGTGCCAGTAGTCCCTCCCGGGAGCTCTCTGGGGCCAACGTCCTGACTTTC
TRBJ1-1,-,TRBV6-5,-,CASSSRQANTEAFF,TGTGCCAGCAGTTCTCGACAGGCGAACACTGAAGCTTTCTTT
TRBJ1-5,-,TRBV28,TRBD1,CASTLGTGDWYGNQPQHF,TGTGCCAGCACCCTAGGGACAGGGGATTGGTATGGCAATCAGCCCCAGCATTTT
TRBJ2-1,-,TRBV11-1,-,CASSPRTAALGEQFF,TGTGCCAGCAGCCCCAGGACTGCCGCCTTAGGGGAGCAGTTCTTC
TRBJ2-1,-,TRBV27,-,CASSSHNGYNEQFF,TGTGCCAGCAGTTCCCACAACGGATACAATGAGCAGTTCTTC